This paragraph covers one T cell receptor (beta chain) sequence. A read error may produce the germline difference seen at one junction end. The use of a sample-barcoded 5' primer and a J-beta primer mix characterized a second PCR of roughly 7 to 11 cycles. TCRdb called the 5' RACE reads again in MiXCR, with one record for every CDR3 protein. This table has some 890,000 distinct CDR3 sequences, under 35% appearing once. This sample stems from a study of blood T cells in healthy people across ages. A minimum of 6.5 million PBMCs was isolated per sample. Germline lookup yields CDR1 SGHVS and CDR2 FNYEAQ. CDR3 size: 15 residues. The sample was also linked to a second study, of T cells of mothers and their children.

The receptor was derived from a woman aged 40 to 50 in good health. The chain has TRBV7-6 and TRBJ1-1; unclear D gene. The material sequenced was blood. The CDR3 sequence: CANSPGALKNTEAFF. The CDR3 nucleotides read TGTGCCAACAGCCCGGGAGCTCTAAAGAACACTGAAGCTTTCTTT.